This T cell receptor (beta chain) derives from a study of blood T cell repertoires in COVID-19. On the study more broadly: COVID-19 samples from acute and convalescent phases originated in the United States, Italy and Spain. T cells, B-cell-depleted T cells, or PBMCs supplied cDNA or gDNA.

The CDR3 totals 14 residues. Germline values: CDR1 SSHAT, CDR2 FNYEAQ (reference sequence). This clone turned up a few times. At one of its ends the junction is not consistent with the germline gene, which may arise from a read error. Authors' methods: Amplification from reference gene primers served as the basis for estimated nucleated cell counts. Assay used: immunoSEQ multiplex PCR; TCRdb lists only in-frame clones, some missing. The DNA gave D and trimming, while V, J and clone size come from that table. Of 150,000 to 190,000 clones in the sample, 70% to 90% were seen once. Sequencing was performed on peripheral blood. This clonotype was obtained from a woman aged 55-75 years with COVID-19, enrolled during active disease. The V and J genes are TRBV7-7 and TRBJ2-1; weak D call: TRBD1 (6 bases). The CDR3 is CASSSSGTNNEQFF. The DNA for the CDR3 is TGTGCTAGCAGCTCCTCCGGGACAAACAATGAGCAGTTCTTC.